Each of the 16 T cell receptor beta chains below was sequenced from the same sample in a study of blood T cell repertoires in COVID-19. Sequenced by immunoSEQ multiplex PCR; TCRdb stores in-frame clones only, minus some. The data show 360,000 or so clones, roughly 90% seen once. The material sequenced was peripheral blood. These receptors were taken from a woman in her sixties or seventies with COVID-19, enrolled during active disease.

The chain uses TRBV3-1 (or the pseudogene TRBV3-2) and TRBJ1-1; no definite D call. Per germline, CDR1 LGHDT and CDR2 YNNKEL (reference sequence). This CDR3 contains 14 residues. Between the trimmed V and J ends, which lost 0 bases and 6 bases, there was a span of 11 bases. CDR3 residues: CASSQDPSEPEAFF. DNA of the CDR3: TGTGCCAGCAGCCAAGATCCATCAGAACCTGAAGCTTTCTTT.

J is TRBJ2-5 and V is TRBV6-5, with D perhaps TRBD2 (6 bases). Trimming removed 6 bases at V and 3 bases at J, with 14 bases between. Germline assignment: CDR1 MNHEY and CDR2 SVGAGI. The CDR3 has 14 residues. The CDR3 nucleotides read TGTGCCAGCAGCCCCGGGACTGTTAAAGAGACCCAGTACTTC. Protein product: CASSPGTVKETQYF.

The V call is TRBV3-1 (or the pseudogene TRBV3-2), the J call TRBJ2-4, with TRBD2 identical over 7 bases. The CDR3 runs 16 residues. The germline CDR1 and CDR2 sequences are LGHDT and YNNKEL (reference sequence). J was trimmed by 0 bases and V by 6 bases; bases with no gene match: 8. The CDR3 coding sequence is TGTGCCAGCAGTCGGAATAGCGGGTTAGCCAAAAACATTCAGTACTTC. Translated: CASSRNSGLAKNIQYF.

Only one count was recorded for this clone. The gene calls are TRBV15 and TRBJ1-2; D possibly corresponds to TRBD1 (6 bases). The CDR3 length is 15 residues. Between the trimmed V and J ends, which lost 6 bases and 7 bases, there was a span of 21 bases. Germline-derived CDR1 and CDR2 are LNHNV and YYDKDF (reference sequence). The CDR3 DNA is TGTGCCACCAGTACACCCGGGGGGGGCGCGGTTGGCTACACCTTC. It yields the protein CATSTPGGGAVGYTF.

V is TRBV7-9 and J is TRBJ2-7; TRBD1 matches at 8 bases. V was clipped by 7 bases and J by 2 bases; unmatched bases: 7. Germline CDR1 reads SEHNR; CDR2 reads FQNEAQ (reference sequence). CDR3 length: 14 residues. The CDR3 here is CASTRTGSTYEQYF. The DNA of the CDR3 is TGTGCCAGCACCCGGACAGGGTCTACCTACGAGCAGTACTTC.

The V call is TRBV5-5, the J call TRBJ2-1; TRBD1 matches 8 bases. The CDR3 sequence is 14 residues long. The germline V gene encodes CDR1 SGHKS and CDR2 YYEKEE (reference sequence). With V trimmed by 4 bases and J by 5 bases, 5 bases remained unmatched. CDR3 region: CASSPGTGHNEQFF. Here the CDR3 DNA reads TGTGCCAGCAGCCCAGGGACAGGTCACAATGAGCAGTTCTTC.

J is TRBJ1-6 and V is TRBV18; the match to TRBD1 covers 8 bases. In germline, CDR1 is KGHSH, CDR2 LQKENI. CDR3 size: 16 residues. The V gene end was trimmed by 0 bases and the J gene end by 7 bases; junction bases not matched to a gene: 5. The CDR3 protein is CASSPPLDRVNSPLHF. As DNA, the CDR3 is TGTGCCAGCTCACCACCCCTGGACAGGGTCAATTCACCCCTCCACTTT. Together with reference TRBV18 and TRBJ1-6, the CDR3 gives the full variable domain: NAGVMQNPRHLVRRRGQEARLRCSPMKGHSHVYWYRQLPEEGLKFMVYLQKENIIDESGMPKERFSAEFPKEGPSILRIQQVVRGDSAAYFCASSPPLDRVNSPLHFGNGTRLTVT.

The J gene is TRBJ2-3, the V gene TRBV3-1 (or the pseudogene TRBV3-2), with 11 bases matching TRBD2. Germline V gene sequence: CDR1 LGHDT, CDR2 YNNKEL (reference sequence). CDR3 length: 15 amino acids. V lost 6 bases, J lost 4 bases, and 6 bases stayed unmatched. CDR3 residues: CASRDSGGASDTQYF. For the CDR3, the DNA is TGTGCCAGCAGGGATAGCGGGGGGGCGTCAGATACGCAGTATTTT.

This clone has just a few counts. The V call is TRBV4-2, the J call TRBJ1-2; 9 nucleotides match TRBD1. V lost 4 bases to trimming and J lost 6 bases; unmatched junction nucleotides: 9. CDR1 and CDR2 from the germline V gene are LGHNA and YNFKEQ. This CDR3 has 15 residues. CDR3 nucleotides: TGTGCCAGCAGCCCCATGGGACAGGGAAGGAATGGCTACACCTTC. This translates into CASSPMGQGRNGYTF.

This chain connects TRBV5-6 to TRBJ1-1, with D maybe TRBD1 (6 bases). V dropped 4 bases and J dropped 4 bases, with 14 bases sitting between them. The CDR3 length is 14 residues. Germline assignment: CDR1 SGHDT and CDR2 YYEEEE. The CDR3 reads CASSDDMGATEAFF. The DNA of the CDR3 is TGTGCCAGCAGCGATGACATGGGGGCCACTGAAGCTTTCTTT.

With respect to this clone: Other nucleotide sequences from this sample produce the same CDR3. This chain joins TRBV5-1 and TRBJ1-1; D ambiguous. The CDR3 has 14 residues. V lost 2 bases, J lost 0 bases, and 8 bases lay in between. CDR1 SGHRS and CDR2 YFSETQ come from the germline V gene. The CDR3 DNA follows: TGCGCCAGCAGCTTTGGCCAAATGAACACTGAAGCTTTCTTT. Its translation: CASSFGQMNTEAFF.

The CDR3 sequence is CASSPSGLGYNEQFF. CDR3 coding DNA: TGCGCCAGCAGCCCATCGGGACTGGGATACAATGAGCAGTTCTTC. The J gene is TRBJ2-1, the V gene TRBV5-1, with D possibly being TRBD2 (6 bases). Trimming left V 4 bases short and J 4 bases short, with 15 bases between. The V gene's germline CDR1 is SGHRS and CDR2 YFSETQ. This CDR3 is 15 amino acids long.

This clone has only one observation. This chain links TRBV6-5 with TRBJ1-1; 7 bases map to TRBD1. The CDR3 is 11 amino acids. Germline V gene data show CDR1 as MNHEY and CDR2 as SVGAGI. V was pared by 4 bases and J by 10 bases, with 3 bases of the junction left unmatched. CDR3 in DNA: TGTGCCAGCAGTTTCCAGGGGGGAGCTTTCTTT. It encodes CASSFQGGAFF.

This chain joins TRBV12-3 or TRBV12-4 and TRBJ2-2; TRBD1 matches at 7 bases. J gave up 14 bases and V 5 bases, and 8 bases lay outside the gene matches. The CDR3 length is 12 residues. CDR3 region: CASSPTGPPLFF. The DNA of the CDR3 is TGTGCCAGCAGTCCGACAGGGCCCCCCCTGTTTTTT.

V usage is TRBV19 and J usage is TRBJ2-7, with D possibly being TRBD1 (5 bases). V lost 3 bases and J lost 4, with 10 bases in between. This CDR3 has 13 amino acids. Germline-derived CDR1 and CDR2 are LNHDA and SQIVND (reference sequence). The CDR3 here is CASSMKGAYEQYF. The CDR3 bases are TGTGCCAGTAGTATGAAAGGGGCGTACGAGCAGTACTTC.

The chain is built from TRBV27 and TRBJ2-7; 15 bases fit TRBD2. CDR1 and CDR2 (germline): MNHEY, SMNVEV (reference sequence). There are 17 residues in the CDR3. V trimming: 4 bases; J trimming: 0 bases; junction bases outside the gene matches: 4. CDR3 residues: CASSSGTSGGYSYEQYF. DNA for the CDR3: TGTGCCAGCAGTTCCGGGACTAGCGGGGGGTACTCCTACGAGCAGTACTTC.